This T cell receptor (beta chain) comes out of a study of blood T cell repertoires in COVID-19 (TCRdb year 2020). At the level of the whole study: Samples from collaborators originated in the United States, Italy and Spain and spanned both the acute and convalescent phases of COVID-19. The prospective study material was composed of cDNA or gDNA derived from T cells, B-cell-depleted T cells, or PBMCs. Deeply sampled blood TCRbeta repertoires from subjects exposed to, actively infected with, or recovered from COVID-19 were included in the dataset. The repertoires were made available in a free public database intended to serve as a resource for research on the immune response to SARS-CoV-2. Samples came from the ongoing ImmuneRACE study (first 160 participants) plus 1,254 subjects from 6 global collaborators. A de-identified subject ID, COVID-19 status, age in years and sex were almost always included in the sample metadata. HLA class I and class II types, where available, came from metadata supplied by the sample provider rather than from assay-based typing.

With regard to this clone: What this receptor recognizes is not known. It has no much larger one-base neighbor in the sample; base qualities were not kept.

The collaborating institutions used their own protocols to collect whole blood in K2EDTA tubes. For TCRbeta analysis, collaborators shipped samples as frozen whole blood, isolated PBMCs, or DNA extracted from either of those sample types. General findings and caveats noted by the study authors: The amount of clinical and demographic metadata varied by source and participant and was provided uncurated.

From the cysteine up to the phenylalanine, the CDR3 has a length of 15 residues. Only the CDR3 region is kept as DNA, spanning 45 bases read in frame from base 1. CDR1 is given as SGHKS and CDR2 as YYEKEE, both from the germline V gene (reference sequence). Trimming removed 0 bases from V and 3 bases from J; the gene matches leave 1 base unexplained. TCRbeta CDR3 regions were amplified from genomic DNA by means of the immunoSEQ Assay, a bias-controlled multiplex PCR. In the paper's pipeline: Nucleated cell counts per sample were estimated from amplification of reference gene primers within the assay. To quantify the absolute abundance of each unique TCRbeta CDR3 rearrangement, sequence reads were collapsed and filtered. For each sample, productive Simpson clonality was calculated as the square root of Simpson's diversity index across productive rearrangements. Held by TCRdb, this immuneACCESS table contains in-frame sequences only and omits some clones. Under half of the omission traces to an unresolved V gene where checked; the cause of the rest is unknown. V and J calls and clone size are copied from that table; D and trimming were computed from the DNA. This sample gives 150,000 to 200,000 clones in total; 88% of them show up just once. The ten largest clones add up to 5.5% to 7% of the sample.

The rearrangement joined TRBV5-5 to TRBJ1-5; 9 bases in between match TRBD1. The TCR originated in a man aged 35 to 55 with active or convalescent COVID-19. What was sequenced was peripheral blood. The CDR3 protein sequence reads: CASSLGDRVNQPQHF. At the DNA level, the sequence is TGTGCCAGCAGCTTGGGGGACAGGGTCAATCAGCCCCAGCATTTT. Reference TRBV5-5 and TRBJ1-5 proteins supply the regions before and after the CDR3; the full variable domain is: DAGVTQSPTHLIKTRGQQVTLRCSPISGHKSVSWYQQVLGQGPQFIFQYYEKEERGRGNFPDRFSARQFPNYSSELNVNALLLGDSALYLCASSLGDRVNQPQHFGDGTRLSIL.